This is a list of T cell receptor beta chains from one sample in a study of beta chain features in type 1 diabetes. Here immunoSEQ multiplex PCR was the method, and the copy in TCRdb shows in-frame clones only, minus some. The data show under 500,000 clones, roughly 31% seen once. The sequenced sample consisted of naive CD4+ T cells from blood. All receptors derive from a man between 18 and 29 years old in good health. Both conserved end residues are part of each CDR3. Fields, in order: D gene, J gene, V gene, clone size, CDR3 length, CDR3 protein, CDR3 DNA. D genes are given only for firm matches. Part of the rows lack a size; the others show once, few, many or a class for expanded clones.

-,TRBJ2-5,TRBV5-1,few,14,CASSFGPGQETQYF,-
-,TRBJ1-4,TRBV2,-,14,CASQAAGRTEKLFF,TGTGCCAGCCAGGCGGCAGGGCGCACTGAAAAACTGTTTTTT
-,TRBJ2-1,TRBV14,-,13,CASSRDRYNEQFF,TGTGCCAGCAGCAGGGATAGGTACAATGAGCAGTTCTTC
-,TRBJ2-4,TRBV30,few,15,CAWSVKVPAKNIQYF,TGTGCCTGGAGTGTGAAGGTCCCCGCCAAAAACATTCAGTACTTC
TRBD1,TRBJ1-1,TRBV2,-,15,CASRRDRGMNTEAFF,TGTGCCAGCAGGAGGGACAGGGGCATGAACACTGAAGCTTTCTTT
-,TRBJ2-7,TRBV4-3,few,15,CASSQDRLGGYEQYF,TGCGCCAGCAGCCAAGATCGGTTAGGGGGGTACGAGCAGTACTTC
TRBD2,TRBJ2-7,TRBV27,-,12,CASSAGGYEQYF,TGTGCCAGCAGTGCGGGAGGGTACGAGCAGTACTTC
-,TRBJ1-1,TRBV30,few,14,CAWIGDGAKTKAFF,TGTGCCTGGATTGGGGACGGAGCGAAAACAAAAGCTTTCTTT
-,TRBJ2-3,TRBV5-1,-,12,CASSRPTDTQYF,TGCGCCAGTTCTCGACCGACAGATACGCAGTATTTT
-,TRBJ2-1,TRBV7-2,few,15,CASSYSPSSYNEQFF,TGTGCCAGCAGCTACTCACCGAGCTCCTACAATGAGCAGTTCTTC
-,TRBJ2-7,TRBV11-2,-,15,CASSLSSASDYEQYF,TGTGCCAGCAGCTTATCATCCGCTAGCGACTACGAGCAGTACTTC
-,TRBJ2-5,TRBV9,-,14,CASSVAGYQETQYF,TGTGCCAGCAGCGTAGCTGGGTACCAAGAGACCCAGTACTTC
TRBD2,TRBJ2-5,TRBV9,few,17,CASSATSGNGAQETQYF,TGTGCCAGCAGCGCGACTAGCGGGAACGGGGCCCAAGAGACCCAGTACTTC
-,TRBJ2-1,TRBV7-9,few,15,CASSLTFGTGSWQFF,TGTGCCAGCAGCTTAACGTTCGGCACCGGATCATGGCAGTTCTTC
-,TRBJ2-3,TRBV20-1,few,11,CSTRRAYAQYF,TGCAGTACCCGGCGGGCGTATGCGCAGTATTTT
TRBD2,TRBJ2-7,TRBV4-3,few,14,CASSQAAGMYEQYF,TGCGCCAGCAGCCAGGCAGCGGGAATGTACGAGCAGTACTTC
-,TRBJ2-3,TRBV29-1,-,14,CSVDRREKTDTQYF,TGCAGCGTTGATAGGCGGGAAAAGACAGATACGCAGTATTTT
-,TRBJ2-5,TRBV9,few,13,CASSVSTQETQYF,TGTGCCAGCAGCGTCTCGACCCAAGAGACCCAGTACTTC
-,TRBJ2-7,TRBV9,-,13,CASSPADYYEQYF,TGTGCCAGCAGCCCGGCAGATTACTACGAGCAGTACTTC
-,TRBJ1-2,TRBV30,-,13,CAWSPGANYGYTF,TGTGCCTGGAGTCCAGGGGCTAACTATGGCTACACCTTC